This TCR beta chain is from a study of shared clonotypes between healthy human individuals (TCRdb year 2020). General notes on the study: The cohort comprised a couple of women and three men aged 18 to 49 years. Different laboratories and diverse techniques were used to prepare libraries and sequence TCR repertoires, to increase sequencing depth and limit assay-specific biases. Per donor, leukapheresis produced somewhere between about 0.8 and 9 billion PBMCs. The study deeply sequenced blood TCR repertoires of five healthy adults to estimate repertoire size and the extent of clonotype sharing between individuals. Overall study outcomes, separate from this receptor: Pairwise subsampling indicated that sequencing depth was expected to affect the degree of clonotype sharing among donors. Sampling was restricted to blood, and TCR repertoires in tissue are likely to differ from TCR repertoires in blood. Because the study included only a small number of donors, the genetic and exposure-history diversity represented was limited.

Using the deep immunoSEQ assay, multiplex PCR amplified TCR CDR3 regions from genomic DNA. Extracted genomic DNA from each cell subset was spread evenly across all wells of several immunoSEQ 96-well plates, with each plate serving as a replicate. For unsorted PBMC, roughly 300 ng of genomic DNA, equivalent to 25,000 to 35,000 T cell genomes, went into each replicate PCR. Unsorted PBMC genomic DNA was sequenced across ten immunoSEQ deep assay plates. Purified libraries were quantified with a Qubit 3.0 fluorometer, sized on a Bioanalyzer 2100, and re-quantified with the KAPA Library Quantification kit. A separate single-read 150-cycle Illumina NextSeq 550 flow cell was used to sequence each immunoSEQ 96-well plate. The authors' pipeline ran thus. Because only junctional sequences without quality scores were contained in the immunoSEQ output, filtering matching that applied to full-length reads could not be performed. To assign V/J genes and CDR3, sequences were annotated against IMGT germline references using PyIR, a Python wrapper for IgBLAST v1.9. Reads with weak V/J assignments (E-value above 1e-6), missing CDR3, stop codons, out-of-frame junctions, or ambiguous translated residues were removed. V3J clonotypes were defined as sequences sharing an identical inferred V gene, J gene, and CDR3 amino acid sequence. Percentage overlap between repertoires was computed as shared unique clonotypes divided by the size of the smaller repertoire. Richness of each repertoire was evaluated using RTK rarefaction, the Chao1 estimator, and Recon v2.1 estimates of unobserved clonotypes. TCRdb re-hosts the immuneACCESS table, in-frame sequences only. Its copies lack some clones; in the studies checked, an unresolved V gene accounts for under half of them, and the cause for the rest is not known. The V and J calls and clone size are taken from that table; D and trimming were inferred from the DNA. This sample holds about 490,000 clones; approximately 84% were observed only once. The ten largest clones take up about 12% of the sample.

Healthy HIV-negative adults with no recently reported acute infections or vaccinations were included as donors. Only Caucasian adults living in Nashville, Tennessee, USA were represented among the donors. In the unsorted samples, 70 million to 90 million PBMCs were counted, and genomic DNA was extracted using the QIAamp DNA Blood Mini kit. Blood was obtained by leukapheresis, after which PBMCs were separated by Ficoll-Histopaque density gradient centrifugation and cryopreserved in liquid nitrogen vapor phase. Reading the germline V gene (reference sequence) gives CDR1 LNHDA and CDR2 SQIVND. The CDR3 holds 14 amino acids from the cysteine to the phenylalanine. Only the CDR3 part of the read is kept: 42 bases, read in frame from the first base. A remark on this clone: The specificity of this receptor is unknown. Being one base from a much bigger clone, this may be a read error.

The source of this sequence is a woman between 40 and 50 years old in good health. Some clones in this sample may be carry-over from other donors' samples. In this chain, TRBV19 is recombined with TRBJ1-3; the D segment cannot be called with confidence. The sample consisted of PBMCs. The base sequence is TGTGCCGGATGGACCCCGGGCTCTAGAAACACCATATATTTT. Its protein product is CAGWTPGSRNTIYF.